This T cell receptor (beta chain) was found in a study of identical twins. CDR1 ENHRY and CDR2 SYGVKD come from the germline V gene. CDR3 length: 11 amino acids. Trimming shortened V by 7 bases and J by 6 bases, and 9 bases separated the two germline ends. Using its own MiXCR run on the 5' RACE reads, TCRdb lists one record per CDR3 protein. Among about 190,000 distinct CDR3 sequences listed, approximately 16% were seen once. In addition, the sample was reused for a study of T cells expressing NK-cell markers. From that report: NKG2C+ dominant clonotypes from roughly 6 donors made up roughly 1.0-8% of CD8+ T cells.

The sequence was collected from a woman between 18 and 29 years old in good health. Sequencing was done on a sample of CD8+ T cells sorted from blood. This chain uses TRBV10-3 with TRBJ1-2; no firm D call. This chain's CDR3 is CAINTQNGYTF. CDR3 coding DNA: TGTGCCATCAACACACAGAATGGCTACACCTTC.